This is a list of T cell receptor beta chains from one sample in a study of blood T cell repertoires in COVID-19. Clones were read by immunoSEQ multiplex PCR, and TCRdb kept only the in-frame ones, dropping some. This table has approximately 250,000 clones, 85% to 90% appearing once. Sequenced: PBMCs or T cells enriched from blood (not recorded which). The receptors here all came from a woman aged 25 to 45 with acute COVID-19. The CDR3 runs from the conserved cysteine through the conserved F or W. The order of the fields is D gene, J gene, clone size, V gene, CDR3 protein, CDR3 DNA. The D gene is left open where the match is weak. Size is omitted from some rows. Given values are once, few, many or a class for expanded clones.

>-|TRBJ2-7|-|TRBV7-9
CASSPGVDEQYF
TGTGCCAGCAGCCCGGGGGTGGACGAGCAGTACTTC
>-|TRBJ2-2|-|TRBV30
CAWSGSGTGELFF
TGTGCCTGGAGTGGGTCGGGAACCGGGGAGCTGTTTTTT
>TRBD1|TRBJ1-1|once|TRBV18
CASSPRSGGESDTEAFF
TGTGCCAGCTCACCGAGGTCAGGGGGCGAGAGCGACACTGAAGCTTTCTTT
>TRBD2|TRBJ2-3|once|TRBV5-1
CACKAGGGTDTQYF
TGCGCCTGTAAAGCGGGAGGGGGAACAGATACGCAGTATTTT
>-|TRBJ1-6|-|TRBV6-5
CASRSGYSPLHF
TGTGCCAGCAGATCGGGATATTCACCCCTCCACTTT
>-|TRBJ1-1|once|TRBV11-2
CASSLGTYEAFF
TGTGCCAGCAGCTTAGGGACTTATGAAGCTTTCTTT
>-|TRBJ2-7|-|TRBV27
CASSSTGFYEQYF
TGTGCCAGCAGTTCTACAGGGTTCTACGAGCAGTACTTC
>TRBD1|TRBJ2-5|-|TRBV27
CASRFETGVGETQYF
TGTGCCAGCAGATTCGAGACAGGGGTGGGGGAGACCCAGTACTTC
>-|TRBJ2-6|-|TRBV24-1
CATSEGTPSGANVLTF
TGTGCCACCAGTGAAGGGACACCATCTGGGGCCAACGTCCTGACTTTC
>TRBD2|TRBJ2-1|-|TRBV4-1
CASSQVSGGNNEQFF
TGCGCCAGCAGCCAAGTGTCGGGAGGGAATAATGAGCAGTTCTTC
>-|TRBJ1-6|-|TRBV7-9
CASRVTGTGSPLHF
TGTGCCAGCAGAGTAACAGGGACGGGTTCACCCCTCCACTTT
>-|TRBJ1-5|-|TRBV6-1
CASSEQGPLQPQHF
TGTGCCAGCAGTGAACAGGGGCCTCTCCAGCCCCAGCATTTT
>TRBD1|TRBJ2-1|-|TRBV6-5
CASSYGQGPFNEQFF
TGTGCCAGCAGTTACGGACAGGGACCCTTCAATGAGCAGTTCTTC
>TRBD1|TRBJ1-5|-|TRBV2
CASSGKLGQRHISNQPQHF
TGTGCCAGCAGTGGGAAATTGGGACAGCGGCATATCAGCAATCAGCCCCAGCATTTT
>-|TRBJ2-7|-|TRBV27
CASRDSGESYEQYF
TGTGCCAGCAGGGACTCCGGGGAATCCTACGAGCAGTACTTC
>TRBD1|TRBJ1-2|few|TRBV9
CASSGRQGNYGYTF
TGTGCCAGCAGCGGCCGACAGGGAAACTATGGCTACACCTTC
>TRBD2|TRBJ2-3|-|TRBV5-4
CASSPLLAGVTDTQYF
TGTGCCAGCAGCCCCCTACTAGCGGGAGTCACAGATACGCAGTATTTT
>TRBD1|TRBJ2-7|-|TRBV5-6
CASSWGPGGYEQYF
TGTGCCAGCAGCTGGGGGCCAGGGGGCTACGAGCAGTACTTC
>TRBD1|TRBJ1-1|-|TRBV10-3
CACRQGLETEAFF
TGTGCCTGTCGACAGGGGCTTGAAACTGAAGCTTTCTTT
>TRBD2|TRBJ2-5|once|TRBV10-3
CAISVGLAGVSQETQYF
TGTGCCATCAGTGTCGGGCTAGCGGGAGTGTCCCAAGAGACCCAGTACTTC
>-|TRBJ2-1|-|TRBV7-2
CASSQTFPRIRGYNEQFF
TGTGCCAGCAGCCAAACGTTCCCACGAATCAGAGGGTACAATGAGCAGTTCTTC
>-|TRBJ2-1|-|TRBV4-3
CASSPHPGLPNPDEQFF
TGCGCCAGCAGCCCACATCCAGGGCTCCCAAATCCTGATGAGCAGTTCTTC
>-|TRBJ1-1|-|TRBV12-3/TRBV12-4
CASSSTVNTEAFF
TGTGCCAGCAGTTCTACAGTGAACACTGAAGCTTTCTTT
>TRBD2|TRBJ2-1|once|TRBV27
CASSLLGGRANEQFF
TGTGCCAGCAGCTTATTAGGCGGGAGGGCCAATGAGCAGTTCTTC
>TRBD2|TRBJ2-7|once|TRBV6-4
CAIQPKREDYFSYEQYF
TGTGCCATCCAGCCCAAGCGGGAGGACTACTTCTCCTACGAGCAGTACTTC
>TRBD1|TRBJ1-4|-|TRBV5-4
CASSLDRGQEKLFF
TGTGCCAGCAGCCTGGACAGGGGGCAGGAAAAACTGTTTTTT
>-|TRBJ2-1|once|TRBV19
CASGYSGNEQFF
TGTGCCAGTGGGTATAGCGGCAATGAGCAGTTCTTC
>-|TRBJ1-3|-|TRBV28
CASSLLSSGNTIYF
TGTGCCAGCAGTTTATTGAGCTCTGGAAACACCATATATTTT
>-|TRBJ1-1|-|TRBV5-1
CASSRQAEDTEAFF
TGCGCCAGCAGCCGCCAGGCAGAAGACACTGAAGCTTTCTTT
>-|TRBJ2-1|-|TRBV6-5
CASSYSRLVVGPEFF
TGTGCCAGCAGTTACTCTCGACTAGTAGTAGGACCAGAGTTCTTC